Shown below are 21 T cell receptor beta chains from a single sample sequenced in a study of blood T cells in healthy people across ages (dated by TCRdb to 2015 to 2017). Library construction relied on 5' RACE. Sequencing used an Illumina HiSeq 2500. A second roughly 7 to 11 cycle PCR used a sample-barcoded 5' primer and a J-beta primer mix. TCRdb trimmed the raw reads at Q25, called clones with MiXCR and kept productive beta chains. One record per CDR3 amino acid sequence lists the most common genes and DNA. Counted in this sample were about 1.5 million distinct CDR3 sequences; roughly 43% of them appeared once. The leading ten clones occupy about 4% of the sample. The sequencing input was blood. Receptors originate from a woman aged 18-29 years in good health.

This sequence joins TRBV29-1 and TRBJ2-1; D remains unclear. V was trimmed by 5 bases and J by 6 bases, leaving 8 bases between them. Germline V gene data show CDR1 as SQVTM and CDR2 as ANQGSEA. This CDR3 has 11 amino acids. CDR3 sequence: CSVPTPNEQFF. CDR3 bases: TGCAGCGTTCCAACCCCCAATGAGCAGTTCTTC.

V usage is TRBV5-5 and J usage is TRBJ2-6; D remains ambiguous. This CDR3 has 14 amino acids. The germline V gene encodes CDR1 SGHKS and CDR2 YYEKEE (reference sequence). V dropped 4 bases and J dropped 0 bases, with 5 bases sitting between them. The DNA of the CDR3 is TGTGCCAGCAGCGATGCCTCTGGGGCCAACGTCCTGACTTTC. It translates to CASSDASGANVLTF.

This clonotype was detected only a few times. The chain couples TRBV5-1 to TRBJ2-2; D unresolved. Germline V gives CDR1 SGHRS, CDR2 YFSETQ. There are 13 residues in the CDR3. V was pared by 4 bases and J by 3 bases, with 7 bases between. CDR3 loop: CASSGIHTGELFF. The CDR3 coding sequence is TGCGCCAGCAGCGGGATACACACCGGGGAGCTGTTTTTT.

This clonotype has just a few counts. The chain combines TRBV12-3 or TRBV12-4 with TRBJ2-3, with D hard to call. Trimming left V 4 bases short and J 8 bases short, with 10 bases between. The length of the CDR3 is 12 residues. Here the CDR3 reads CASSSLPSTQYF. The CDR3 bases are TGTGCCAGCAGTTCCCTCCCCTCTACGCAGTATTTT.

The V and J genes are TRBV27 and TRBJ2-3; maybe TRBD1 (7 bases). CDR1 and CDR2 (germline): MNHEY, SMNVEV (reference sequence). V lost 6 bases and J 2 bases, leaving 15 bases between the germline ends. The CDR3 length is 15 residues. The CDR3 here is CASRVAGGSTDTQYF. The DNA for the CDR3 is TGTGCCAGCAGGGTAGCAGGGGGGTCCACAGATACGCAGTATTTT.

This clonotype was observed once. V usage is TRBV2 and J usage is TRBJ2-4; D unclear. The V gene lost 4 bases and the J gene lost 5 bases, with 18 bases spanning the gap. CDR3 length: 16 residues. CDR1 is SNHLY, CDR2 FYNNEI, per germline. The DNA of the CDR3 is TGTGCCAGCAGTGCTTGGCTAACCCGTGAGGAAAACATTCAGTACTTC. This gives the protein CASSAWLTREENIQYF.

The CDR3 is CASSLGDREGYGYTF. The CDR3 bases are TGCGCCAGCAGCTTGGGGGACAGGGAGGGCTATGGCTACACCTTC. This chain links TRBV5-1 with TRBJ1-2; 9 bases agree with TRBD1. CDR1 SGHRS and CDR2 YFSETQ come from the germline V gene. The length of the CDR3 is 15 residues. The ends lost 0 bases at V and 4 bases at J; junction bases unmatched: 4.

For this clonotype: This could be a read error, since a much larger clone is one nucleotide away. The rearrangement links TRBV2 to TRBJ2-3, with TRBD1 as a possible D gene (6 bases). V was shortened by 6 bases and J by 6 bases, with 16 bases between the two germline ends. From germline, CDR1 is SNHLY and CDR2 FYNNEI. CDR3 size: 14 residues. The CDR3 bases are TGTGCCAGCAGGACCACCTTGGACAGCGATACGCAGTATTTT. Amino acid sequence: CASRTTLDSDTQYF.

V gene TRBV9 combines with J gene TRBJ2-3, with TRBD2 identical over 13 bases. The germline V gene has CDR1 SGDLS and CDR2 YYNGEE. CDR3 size: 18 residues. J gave up 1 base and V 3 bases, and 8 bases lay outside the gene matches. The chain's CDR3 is CASSDIRTSGGRTDTQYF. The CDR3 DNA reads as TGTGCCAGCAGCGACATTAGGACTAGCGGGGGCCGCACAGATACGCAGTATTTT.

This clonotype was seen once. The genes are TRBV29-1 and TRBJ2-7; either TRBD1 or TRBD2 may supply D (5 bases each). CDR1 is SQVTM and CDR2 is ANQGSEA in the germline V gene. Deletions cut 0 bases from V and 2 bases from J, with 11 bases between. CDR3 length: 14 residues. The CDR3 spells CSVEEGERPYEQYF. The CDR3 DNA reads TGCAGCGTTGAAGAAGGGGAGCGCCCCTACGAGCAGTACTTC.

This clonotype was detected a few times. The CDR3 sequence is CSASTDMPYNEQYF. Written as DNA, the CDR3 is TGCAGTGCGAGTACAGACATGCCTTACAATGAGCAGTACTTC. The chain links TRBV20-1 to TRBJ2-7; D gene uncertain. V was trimmed by 6 bases and J by 7 bases, leaving 22 bases between them. Looked up from germline, CDR1 is DFQATT and CDR2 is SNEGSKA (reference sequence). This CDR3 comprises 14 residues.

The V call is TRBV7-9, the J call TRBJ2-3; 9 positions agree with TRBD1. The J segment lost 14 bases and the V segment lost 4 bases, leaving 16 bases of the junction unmatched. Germline lookup yields CDR1 SEHNR and CDR2 FQNEAQ (reference sequence). The CDR3 spans 15 residues. This CDR3 reads CASSWTGDIRYAAYF. The CDR3 region has the DNA TGTGCCAGCAGCTGGACAGGGGATATCAGATACGCAGCGTATTTT.

The chain joins TRBV20-1 to TRBJ2-1; 13 nucleotides align to TRBD2. CDR1 is DFQATT, CDR2 SNEGSKA, per germline (reference sequence). After removal of 6 bases from V and 6 bases from J, the junction contained 11 bases not matched to a gene. This CDR3 is 16 amino acids long. The DNA of the CDR3 is TGCAGTGCCAATTCCCGGGGACTAGCGGGGAGCAATGAGCAGTTCTTC. This translates into CSANSRGLAGSNEQFF.

This clonotype was seen ten or more times. This chain connects TRBV7-9 to TRBJ2-1; D could derive from TRBD1 or TRBD2 (5 bases each). Germline V gene lookup returns CDR1 SEHNR and CDR2 FQNEAQ (reference sequence). With 5 bases removed from V and 3 bases from J, the gap between germline ends came to 17 bases. The CDR3 totals 16 residues. The CDR3 region has the DNA TGTGCCAGCAGCCTAGATATGGGACGGGACTACAATGAGCAGTTCTTC. This translates into CASSLDMGRDYNEQFF.

The sample holds one count of this clonotype. This chain connects TRBV7-2 to TRBJ2-1, with TRBD1 as a possible D gene (5 bases). The CDR3 spans 15 residues. V lost 5 bases to trimming and J lost 3 bases, with 14 bases between them. The germline V gene encodes CDR1 SGHTA and CDR2 FQGNSA. CDR3 bases: TGTGCCAGCAGCCGAGACAGTATCTTCTACAATGAGCAGTTCTTC. Amino acids: CASSRDSIFYNEQFF.

This clonotype has more than one count but fewer than ten. The rearrangement links TRBV7-9 to TRBJ2-5, with TRBD1 identical over 7 bases. The J call may be incorrect, as the DNA end agrees better with TRBJ2-7. The CDR3 has 15 amino acids. The V gene's germline CDR1 is SEHNR and CDR2 FQNEAQ (reference sequence). The CDR3 protein is CASSLAGTEGYEQYF. The CDR3 DNA is TGTGCCAGCAGCTTAGCAGGGACAGAGGGCTACGAGCAGTACTTC.

Only a few counts were recorded for this clonotype. V gene TRBV6-5 combines with J gene TRBJ1-2, with 7 nucleotides matching TRBD1. Germline lookup yields CDR1 MNHEY and CDR2 SVGAGI. V was clipped by 0 bases and J by 8 bases; unmatched bases: 9. The CDR3 sequence is 15 residues long. CDR3 sequence (DNA): TGTGCCAGCAGTTACTCCCAGGGGGTAGGAGGCGGCTACACCTTC. Amino acids: CASSYSQGVGGGYTF.

The table lists this clonotype with a few counts. This chain links TRBV29-1 with TRBJ2-5, with D unresolved. The V end was cut by 3 bases, the J end by 0 bases, with 17 bases between. This CDR3 is 16 amino acids long. Germline assignment: CDR1 SQVTM and CDR2 ANQGSEA. CDR3 nucleotides: TGCAGCGTTGATTTTACAGCCATCCTTAACCAAGAGACCCAGTACTTC. Its translation: CSVDFTAILNQETQYF.

This clonotype was counted at least ten times. This chain connects TRBV7-6 to TRBJ1-1; D not certain. Germline V gene data show CDR1 as SGHVS and CDR2 as FNYEAQ. V was cut by 5 bases and J by 4 bases, with 11 bases left in between. CDR3 length: 13 residues. CDR3 nucleotide sequence: TGTGCCAGCAGCCTCGACACGGCCACTGAAGCTTTCTTT. Translated, it gives CASSLDTATEAFF.

The chain links TRBV7-9 to TRBJ2-3; D may be TRBD2 (6 bases). The V and J ends lost 8 bases and 2 bases respectively, with 14 bases between them. CDR1 SEHNR and CDR2 FQNEAQ come from the germline V gene (reference sequence). This CDR3 comprises 14 residues. The CDR3 region has the DNA TGTGCCAGCGGCCCCGGGACTTTCACAGATACGCAGTATTTT. It translates to CASGPGTFTDTQYF.

This rearrangement joins TRBV4-2 to TRBJ2-1; 11 bases map to TRBD2. The CDR3 runs to 17 residues. Trimming took 0 bases from V and 8 from J; bases not matched to a gene: 9. Germline CDR1 LGHNA, CDR2 YNFKEQ. The DNA of the CDR3 is TGTGCCAGCAGCCAAGATACTCGGCTAGCGGGAGGATATGAGCAGTTCTTC. Its translation is CASSQDTRLAGGYEQFF.